The rows below give T cell receptor beta chains drawn from one sample of a study of metastatic and nonmetastatic thyroid tumors. TCRdb re-called the PCR reads through MiXCR. The data contain tens of thousands of clones, roughly 18% of them seen just once; the ten biggest clones take up 2.7%. Sequenced sample: adjacent normal tissue. The receptors originated from a male donor with papillary thyroid cancer or a benign thyroid nodule (not recorded which). Some clones in this sample may be carry-over from other donors' samples. CDR3s include the opening cysteine and the closing phenylalanine or tryptophan. The order of the fields is J gene, D gene, clone size, CDR3 length, V gene, CDR3 DNA, CDR3 protein. A D gene is named only where the DNA matches it firmly. Size is omitted from some rows. Given values are once, few, many or a class for expanded clones.

>TRBJ2-3|TRBD2|many|16|TRBV5-1
TGCGCCAGCAGCTTGGTGGCGGGAGGCGGGGCAGATACGCAGTATTTT
CASSLVAGGGADTQYF
>TRBJ1-1|.|many|11|TRBV20-1
TGCAGTGCTAGACAGGGCCCTGAAGCTTTCTTT
CSARQGPEAFF
>TRBJ1-6|.|many|12|TRBV4-1
TGCGCCAGCAGCCAGGGTAATTCACCCCTCCACTTT
CASSQGNSPLHF
>TRBJ2-1|.|many|17|TRBV7-6
TGTGCCAGCAGCTTGGCCCCTTTGGGGGGGGGCGGGAATGAGCAGTTCTTC
CASSLAPLGGGGNEQFF
>TRBJ1-5|.|.|14|TRBV7-9
TGTGCCAGCAGCTTAGGAGGGGTTCTTCATCCCCAGCATTTT
CASSLGGVLHPQHF
>TRBJ2-5|.|medium-sized|14|TRBV6-1
TGTGCCAGCAGTGAAGGGGGGTCGGGAGAGACCCAGTACTTC
CASSEGGSGETQYF
>TRBJ1-2|.|medium-sized|14|TRBV11-2
TGTGCCAGCAGCTTAGACTACAGGGAGGGTGGCTACACCTTC
CASSLDYREGGYTF
>TRBJ2-1|TRBD1|many|17|TRBV11-3
TGTGCCAGCAGCTTCGCCCCCTCCGGGACAGGGACTCCCCAGCAGTTCTTC
CASSFAPSGTGTPQQFF
>TRBJ1-1|TRBD1|medium-sized|14|TRBV6-2/TRBV6-3
TGTGCCAGCAGCCTACGCCGGGACAGGCGACAAGCTTTCTTT
CASSLRRDRRQAFF
>TRBJ1-3|TRBD1|medium-sized|17|TRBV6-5
TGTGCCAGCAGTTCCCGGGACAGACCCTTATCTGGAAACACCATATATTTT
CASSSRDRPLSGNTIYF
>TRBJ2-6|.|medium-sized|16|TRBV6-1
TGTGCCAGCAGTCACGCCCCGGACTCTGGGGCCAACGTCCTGACTTTC
CASSHAPDSGANVLTF
>TRBJ2-3|.|few|13|TRBV27
TGTGCCAGCAGTACGACAGGCCCAGATACGCAGTATTTT
CASSTTGPDTQYF
>TRBJ1-2|.|.|16|TRBV19
TGTGCCAGTACCCCAAGGGGGAAAGGAACTAACTATGGCTACACCTTC
CASTPRGKGTNYGYTF
>TRBJ2-3|TRBD2|medium-sized|11|TRBV7-2
TGTGCCAGTAGCGGGAGAGATACGCAGTATTTT
CASSGRDTQYF
>TRBJ1-2|.|.|16|TRBV24-1
TGTGTCACCAGTGATTTGGGGTCCAGTGTGAAGGTTAGCTACACCTTC
CVTSDLGSSVKVSYTF
>TRBJ2-5|.|many|13|TRBV20-1
TGCAGTGCTCCCCTGACCGGGGAAGAGACCCAGTACTTC
CSAPLTGEETQYF
>TRBJ2-7|TRBD2|.|17|TRBV5-6
TGTGCCAGCAGCTTGGGTTCGGGACTAGCGGGGGGGTGTGAGCAGTACTTC
CASSLGSGLAGGCEQYF
>TRBJ2-5|.|many|12|TRBV5-1
TGCGCCAGCAGCTTTCGAGGAGAGACCCAGTACTTC
CASSFRGETQYF
>TRBJ1-6|.|many|17|TRBV20-1
TGCAGTGCTAGAGACCCCAGGGAGAATCGGGATAATTCACCCCTCCACTTT
CSARDPRENRDNSPLHF
>TRBJ1-4|TRBD1|many|17|TRBV6-1
TGTGCCAGCATTCGGACCGGGACAGGGGGGACTAATGAAAAACTGTTTTTT
CASIRTGTGGTNEKLFF
>TRBJ2-7|TRBD1|many|15|TRBV5-6
TGTGCCAGCAGCTTTTGGGACAGGGTTTCTCACGAGCAGTACTTC
CASSFWDRVSHEQYF
>TRBJ1-6|.|few|17|TRBV12-3/TRBV12-4
TGTGCCAGCAGCCTCTCGTGGGGGAGGAGCTCTAATTCACCCCTCCACTTT
CASSLSWGRSSNSPLHF
>TRBJ1-1|.|many|13|TRBV18
TGTGCCAGCTCACCACAGGGGAACACTGAAGCTTTCTTT
CASSPQGNTEAFF
>TRBJ2-5|.|many|13|TRBV18
TGTGCCAGCTCACCGGGAGCTGCAGAGACCCAGTACTTC
CASSPGAAETQYF
>TRBJ1-2|.|many|12|TRBV7-6
TGTGCCAGCAGCTCCACCTCCGGCCGGAAGACCTTC
CASSSTSGRKTF
>TRBJ1-4|.|many|17|TRBV6-1
TGTGCCAGCCTCCGCGGGGGCCTACTCGGGACTAATGAAAAACTGTTTTTT
CASLRGGLLGTNEKLFF
>TRBJ2-6|TRBD1|many|19|TRBV4-2
TGTGCCAGCAGCCAAGGGGATCGGGACAGGTTCTACGGGGCCAACGTCCTGACTTTC
CASSQGDRDRFYGANVLTF
>TRBJ1-3|.|.|15|TRBV7-3
TGTGCCAGCAGCTTAAACGGGGGCTTTGGAAACACCATATATTTT
CASSLNGGFGNTIYF
>TRBJ2-3|.|many|16|TRBV30
TGTGCCTGGAGTGTACCCGACAAGGACCTTAGGGATACGCAGTATTTT
CAWSVPDKDLRDTQYF
>TRBJ1-1|.|.|11|TRBV6-1
TGTGCCAGCAGCGAAGGGAGAACTGCTTTATTT
CASSEGRTALF